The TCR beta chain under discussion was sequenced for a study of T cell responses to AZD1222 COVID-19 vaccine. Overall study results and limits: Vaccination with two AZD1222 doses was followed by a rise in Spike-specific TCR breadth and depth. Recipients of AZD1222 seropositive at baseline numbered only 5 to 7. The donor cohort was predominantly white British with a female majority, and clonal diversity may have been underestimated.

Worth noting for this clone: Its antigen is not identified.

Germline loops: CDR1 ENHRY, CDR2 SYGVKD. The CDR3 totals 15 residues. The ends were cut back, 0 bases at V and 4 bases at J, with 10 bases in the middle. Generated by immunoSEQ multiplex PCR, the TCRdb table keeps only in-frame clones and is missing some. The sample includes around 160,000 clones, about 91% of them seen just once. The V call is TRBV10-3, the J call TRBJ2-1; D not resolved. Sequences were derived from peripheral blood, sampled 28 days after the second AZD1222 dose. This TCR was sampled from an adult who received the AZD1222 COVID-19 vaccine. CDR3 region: CAISESSEWYNEQFF. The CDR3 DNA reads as TGTGCCATCAGTGAGTCTTCGGAGTGGTACAATGAGCAGTTCTTC.